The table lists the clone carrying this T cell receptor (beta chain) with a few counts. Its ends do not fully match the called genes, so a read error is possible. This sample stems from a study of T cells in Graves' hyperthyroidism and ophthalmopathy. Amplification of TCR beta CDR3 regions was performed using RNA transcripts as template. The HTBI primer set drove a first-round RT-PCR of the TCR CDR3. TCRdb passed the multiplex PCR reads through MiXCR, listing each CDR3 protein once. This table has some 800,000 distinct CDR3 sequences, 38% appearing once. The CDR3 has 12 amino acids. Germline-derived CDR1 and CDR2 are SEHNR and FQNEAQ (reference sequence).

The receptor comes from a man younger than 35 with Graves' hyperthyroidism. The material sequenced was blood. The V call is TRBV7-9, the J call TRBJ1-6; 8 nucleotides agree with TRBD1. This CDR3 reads CASSPNRGTSHF. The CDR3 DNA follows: TGCGCCAGCAGCCCAAACAGGGGGACGAGCCACTTT.